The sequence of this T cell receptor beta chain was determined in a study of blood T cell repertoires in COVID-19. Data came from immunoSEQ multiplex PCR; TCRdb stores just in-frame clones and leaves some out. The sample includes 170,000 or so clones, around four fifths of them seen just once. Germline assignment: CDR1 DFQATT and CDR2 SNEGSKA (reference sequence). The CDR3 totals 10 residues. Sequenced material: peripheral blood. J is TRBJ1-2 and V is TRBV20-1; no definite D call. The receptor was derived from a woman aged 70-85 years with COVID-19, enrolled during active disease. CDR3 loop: CSGSQYGYTF. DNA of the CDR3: TGCAGCGGGTCCCAGTATGGCTACACCTTC.